This T cell receptor (beta chain) was retrieved from a study of blood T cell repertoires in COVID-19. Study-level information: PBMCs, B-cell-depleted T cells, or T cells were the source of the cDNA or gDNA that made up the material.

Patients of the Seattle cohort, enrolled during active infection, were followed longitudinally. Germline assignment: CDR1 MDHEN and CDR2 SYDVKM. This CDR3 has 14 amino acids. V was cut by 8 bases and J by 2 bases, with 13 bases left in between. In the source study's methods: It was from reference gene primer amplification that nucleated cell counts were estimated. Here immunoSEQ multiplex PCR was the method, and the copy in TCRdb shows in-frame clones only, minus some. That table gives V, J and clone size, and the DNA gave D and trimming. The sample lists roughly 220,000 clones, approximately 78% occurring once.

This receptor was obtained from a woman over 75 with COVID-19, enrolled during active disease. The rearrangement joins TRBV28 to TRBJ1-5, with D possibly being TRBD1 (6 bases). The sample was peripheral blood. In nucleotides, the CDR3 is TGTGCCAGCTCCACAGGGTTAGGCAATCAGCCCCAGCATTTT. Its protein is CASSTGLGNQPQHF.